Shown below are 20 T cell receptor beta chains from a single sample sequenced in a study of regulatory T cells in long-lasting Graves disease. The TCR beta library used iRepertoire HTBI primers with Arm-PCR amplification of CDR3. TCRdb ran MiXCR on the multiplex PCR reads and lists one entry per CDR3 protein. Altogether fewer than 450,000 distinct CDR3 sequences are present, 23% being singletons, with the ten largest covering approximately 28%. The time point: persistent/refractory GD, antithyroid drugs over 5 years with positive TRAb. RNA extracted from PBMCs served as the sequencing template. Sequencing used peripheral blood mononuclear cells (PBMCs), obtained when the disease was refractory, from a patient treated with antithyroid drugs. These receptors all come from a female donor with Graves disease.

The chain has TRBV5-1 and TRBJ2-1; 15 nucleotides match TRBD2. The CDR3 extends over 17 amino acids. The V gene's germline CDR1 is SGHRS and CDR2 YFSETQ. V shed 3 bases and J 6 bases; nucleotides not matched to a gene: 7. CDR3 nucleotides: TGCGCCAGCAGCTGGGGACTAGCGGGAGGAATTTCCAATGAGCAGTTCTTC. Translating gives CASSWGLAGGISNEQFF. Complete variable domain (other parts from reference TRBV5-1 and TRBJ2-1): KAGVTQTPRYLIKTRGQQVTLSCSPISGHRSVSWYQQTPGQGLQFLFEYFSETQRNKGNFPGRFSGRQFSNSRSEMNVSTLELGDSALYLCASSWGLAGGISNEQFFGPGTRLTVL.

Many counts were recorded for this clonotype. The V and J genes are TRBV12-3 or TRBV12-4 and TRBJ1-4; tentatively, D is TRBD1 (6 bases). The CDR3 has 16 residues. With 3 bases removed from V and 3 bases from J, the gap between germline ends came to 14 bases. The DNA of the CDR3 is TGTGCCAGCAGTTTTTGGGTGGGACATGCTAATGAAAAACTGTTTTTT. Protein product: CASSFWVGHANEKLFF.

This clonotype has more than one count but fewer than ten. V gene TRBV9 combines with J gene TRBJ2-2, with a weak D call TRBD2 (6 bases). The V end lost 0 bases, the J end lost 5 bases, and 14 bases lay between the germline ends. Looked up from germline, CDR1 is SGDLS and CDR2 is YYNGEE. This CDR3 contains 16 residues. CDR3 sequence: CASSVAPGGETGELFF. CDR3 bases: TGTGCCAGCAGCGTAGCTCCCGGCGGGGAGACCGGGGAGCTGTTTTTT.

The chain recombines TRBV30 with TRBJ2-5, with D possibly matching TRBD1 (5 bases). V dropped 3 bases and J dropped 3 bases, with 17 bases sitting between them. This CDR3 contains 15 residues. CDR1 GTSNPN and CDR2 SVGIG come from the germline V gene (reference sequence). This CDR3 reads CAWSIRGSGKETQYF. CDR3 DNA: TGTGCCTGGAGCATTAGGGGTTCAGGAAAAGAGACCCAGTACTTC.

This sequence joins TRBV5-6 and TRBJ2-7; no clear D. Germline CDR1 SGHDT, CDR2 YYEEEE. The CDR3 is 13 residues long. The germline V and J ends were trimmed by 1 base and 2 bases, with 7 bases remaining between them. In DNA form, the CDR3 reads TGTGCCAGCAGCTTGCTCCTAGCCTACGAGCAGTACTTC. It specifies CASSLLLAYEQYF.

CDR3 bases: TGTGCCAGCAGCTTATTTTACAGCCCGAACACTGAAGCTTTCTTT. Its protein is CASSLFYSPNTEAFF. The V call is TRBV7-2, the J call TRBJ1-1; D gene uncertain. Trimming cost V 2 bases and J 1 base, with 11 bases left between them. The germline CDR1 and CDR2 sequences are SGHTA and FQGNSA. CDR3 length: 15 residues.

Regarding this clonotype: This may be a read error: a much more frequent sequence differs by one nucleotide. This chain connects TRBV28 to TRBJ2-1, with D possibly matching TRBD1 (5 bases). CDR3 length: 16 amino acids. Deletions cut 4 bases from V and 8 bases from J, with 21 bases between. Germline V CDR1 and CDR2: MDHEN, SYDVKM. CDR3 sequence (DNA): TGTGCCAGCAGTTCCACCACAGGCCTTAACATGGATGAGCAGTTCTTC. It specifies CASSSTTGLNMDEQFF.

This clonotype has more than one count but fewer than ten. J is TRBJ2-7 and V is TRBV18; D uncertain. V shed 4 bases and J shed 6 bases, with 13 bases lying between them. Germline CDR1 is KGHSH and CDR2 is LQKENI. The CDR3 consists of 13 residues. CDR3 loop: CASSQRRASEQYF. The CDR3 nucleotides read TGTGCCAGCTCACAACGGCGCGCCTCCGAGCAGTACTTC.

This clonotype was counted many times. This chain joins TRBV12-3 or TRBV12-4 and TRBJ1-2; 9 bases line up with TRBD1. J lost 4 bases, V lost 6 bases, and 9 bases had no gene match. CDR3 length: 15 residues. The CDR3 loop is CASRLQGASIYGYTF. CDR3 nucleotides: TGTGCCAGCAGGTTACAGGGGGCGTCGATCTATGGCTACACCTTC.

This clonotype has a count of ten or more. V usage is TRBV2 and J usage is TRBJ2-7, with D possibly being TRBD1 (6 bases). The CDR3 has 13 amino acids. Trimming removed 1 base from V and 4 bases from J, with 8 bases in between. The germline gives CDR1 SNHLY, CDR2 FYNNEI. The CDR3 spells CASSEVTGYEQYF. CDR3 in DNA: TGTGCCAGCAGTGAAGTGACAGGATACGAGCAGTACTTC.

Written as DNA, the CDR3 is TGTGCCAGCAGTTTATGGCCAGGACTAGATTTAGACACCGGGGAGCTGTTTTTT. It translates to CASSLWPGLDLDTGELFF. The chain has TRBV28 and TRBJ2-2, with TRBD2 matching 7 bases. CDR1 is MDHEN and CDR2 is SYDVKM in the germline V gene. The CDR3 is made up of 18 amino acids. V trimming: 0 bases; J trimming: 3 bases; junction bases outside the gene matches: 10.

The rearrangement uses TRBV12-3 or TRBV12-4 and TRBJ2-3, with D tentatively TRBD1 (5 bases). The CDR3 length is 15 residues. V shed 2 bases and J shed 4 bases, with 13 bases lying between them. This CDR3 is CASSLRQGNADTQYF. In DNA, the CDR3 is TGTGCCAGCAGTTTAAGGCAGGGCAACGCAGATACGCAGTATTTT.

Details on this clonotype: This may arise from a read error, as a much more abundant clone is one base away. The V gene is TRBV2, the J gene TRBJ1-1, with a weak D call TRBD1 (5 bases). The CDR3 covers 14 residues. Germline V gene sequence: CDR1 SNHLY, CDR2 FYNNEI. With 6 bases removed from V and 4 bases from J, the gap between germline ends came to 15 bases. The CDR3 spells CASSERGGGTEAFF. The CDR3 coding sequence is TGTGCCAGCAGCGAACGGGGCGGAGGCACTGAAGCTTTCTTT.

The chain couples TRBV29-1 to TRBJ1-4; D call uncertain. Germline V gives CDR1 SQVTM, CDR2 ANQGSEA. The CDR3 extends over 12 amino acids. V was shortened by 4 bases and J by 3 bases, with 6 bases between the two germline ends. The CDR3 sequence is CSVGLANEKLFF. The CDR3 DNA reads TGCAGCGTTGGGCTTGCTAATGAAAAACTGTTTTTT.

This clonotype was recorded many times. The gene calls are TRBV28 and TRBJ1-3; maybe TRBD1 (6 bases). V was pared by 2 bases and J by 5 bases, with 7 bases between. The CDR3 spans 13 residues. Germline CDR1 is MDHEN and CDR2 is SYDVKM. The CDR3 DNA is TGTGCCAGCAGTTTAACAGGGAGAAACACCATATATTTT. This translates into CASSLTGRNTIYF.

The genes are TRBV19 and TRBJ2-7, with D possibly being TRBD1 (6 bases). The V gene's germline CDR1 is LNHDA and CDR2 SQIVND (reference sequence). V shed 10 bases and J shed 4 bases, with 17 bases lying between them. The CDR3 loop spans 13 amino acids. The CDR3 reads CATKSQGRYEQYF. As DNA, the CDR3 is TGTGCCACCAAAAGCCAGGGGCGGTACGAGCAGTACTTC.

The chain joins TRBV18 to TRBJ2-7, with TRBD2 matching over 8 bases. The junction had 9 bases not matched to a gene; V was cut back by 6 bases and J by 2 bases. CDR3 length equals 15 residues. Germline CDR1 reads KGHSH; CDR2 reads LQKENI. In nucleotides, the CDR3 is TGTGCCAGCTCCCGTGACATAGCGGGACCCTACGAGCAGTACTTC. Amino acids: CASSRDIAGPYEQYF.

CDR3 amino acids: CSASMEYSNQPQHF. The CDR3 DNA reads TGCAGTGCTAGTATGGAATATAGCAATCAGCCCCAGCATTTT. J is TRBJ1-5 and V is TRBV20-1; D gene uncertain. V lost 3 bases and J lost 0, with 9 bases in between. Germline CDR1 reads DFQATT; CDR2 reads SNEGSKA (reference sequence). The CDR3 has 14 amino acids.

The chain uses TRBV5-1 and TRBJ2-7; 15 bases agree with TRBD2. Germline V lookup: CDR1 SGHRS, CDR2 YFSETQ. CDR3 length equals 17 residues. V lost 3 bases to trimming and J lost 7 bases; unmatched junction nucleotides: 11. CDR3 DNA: TGCGCCAGCAGCTATACAACCCCGGGACTAGCGGGGGGAGAGCAGTACTTC. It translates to CASSYTTPGLAGGEQYF.

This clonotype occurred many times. The DNA of the CDR3 is TGTGCCAGCAGTGACACAGGGGACGGCTATGGCTACACCTTC. Its protein product is CASSDTGDGYGYTF. This rearrangement joins TRBV6-1 to TRBJ1-2, with 7 nucleotides matching TRBD1. The trim removed 3 bases at V and 4 bases at J, leaving 5 bases unmatched. Germline CDR1 MNHNS, CDR2 SASEGT. The CDR3 runs 14 residues.